Reported below is one T cell receptor (beta chain). The antigen remains undetermined. A much larger clone sits a single nucleotide away, making a read error possible. These data come from a study of human T cells and chemical hapten exposure. The CDR3 spans 14 residues. The V and J ends lost 7 bases and 3 bases, in that order; junction bases with no gene match: 8. Per germline, CDR1 MNHNS and CDR2 SASEGT. Findings and limits, study-wide: Sensitizing to DPC left TCRs with a frequency above 1 in 1000 unaltered. Patch test score rose with PT1 expanded TCRs, significant at 8, 16, 32, not 4.

Time point described: patch test 2, 6 weeks after DPC sensitization. Treatment here: therapeutic diphenylcyclopropenone sensitization with weekly scalp DPC. MiXCR was run by TCRdb on the RACE reads, yielding one entry per CDR3 protein. The repertoire holds some 71,000 distinct CDR3 sequences, 10% to 13% seen once, with about 6.9% in the top ten. The receptor was derived from a woman aged 45 to 65 with alopecia areata. Some clones in this sample may be carry-over from other donors' samples. The V call is TRBV6-1, the J call TRBJ2-7, with 8 bases matching TRBD1. This material consisted of whole blood, taken in connection with sensitization to the hapten diphenylcyclopropenone (DPC). CDR3 amino acids: CASIGQGNYYEQYF. In DNA form, the CDR3 reads TGTGCCAGCATTGGACAGGGTAACTACTACGAGCAGTACTTC.